This entry is about one T cell receptor beta chain. Its target is unknown. The libraries were made with immunoSEQ version 4 in survey mode. Genomic DNA was diluted to around 10 ng/uL, up to 1 ug per sample. This table comes from immunoSEQ multiplex PCR, and its TCRdb copy is limited to in-frame clones, with some not included. This table holds around 35,000 clones, 75% to 90% found once. This sample was included in a study of persistence of HIV-infected CD4 T cells. Findings and limits, study-wide: The rare CMV-responding cells with HIV-1 proviruses were not separately TCR-sequenced.

An overlapping HIV-1 Gag peptide pool stimulated these cells at about 0.9 ug/peptide/mL. Memory cells lacking CD40L and CD69 with high CD45RO were sorted. Donors had CD4+ T cell counts above 400 cells/uL and were CMV-seropositive. This CDR3 has 16 residues. V lost 4 bases and J lost 2; bases outside the gene matches: 7. Germline CDR1 reads SGHRS; CDR2 reads YFSETQ. V is TRBV5-1 and J is TRBJ2-2; 8 bases line up with TRBD1. The material was cultured CD4+ T cells from PBMCs, obtained from a patient who received antiretroviral therapy. The sequence was obtained from an adult with HIV. The donor label of this sample is uncertain. The CDR3, as DNA: TGCGCCAGCAGCCCACGGACAGGGTCCAACACCGGGGAGCTGTTTTTT. Amino acid sequence: CASSPRTGSNTGELFF.